The present entry profiles one TCR beta chain with its context. This receptor's antigen is unknown. Base qualities were left out, and no much larger clone turns up one base away. The method was the immunoSEQ multiplex PCR assay. On the study's bioinformatics: To diagnose cytomegalovirus status from the catalog of TCR beta chain sequences, a statistical classification framework was built. TCRdb's version of the immuneACCESS table is confined to in-frame rearrangements and falls short of the full clone set. An unresolved V gene accounts for under half of the shortfall where checked; the remainder is of unknown origin. The D gene and trimming were derived from the DNA, and the V and J assignments and clone size from that table. The sample table records about 140,000 clones; 86% of these occur just once. The top ten constitute about 2.7% of the sample. The data are from a study of cytomegalovirus exposure and HLA in healthy donors (dated by TCRdb to the late 2010s). For the wider study: According to a later analysis, one platform produced both the 120 validation repertoires and the roughly 660 repertoires of the first cohort. The study was designed to test whether signatures of past pathogen exposure could be identified by cataloging public T cell receptors. A separate validation cohort of roughly 110 different subjects was used in addition to the 666-subject first cohort. High-throughput TCR immunosequencing, statistical association of individual TCRs with disease status, and machine learning were combined to predict cytomegalovirus infection status.

Donors formed part of the validation cohort, which comprised 120 subjects and was distinct from the first cohort of under 850 subjects. From the germline V gene, CDR1 is SGHDT and CDR2 is YYEEEE. Germline trimming: 0 bases from V, 7 bases from J; junction bases outside gene matches: 13. Taken from cysteine to phenylalanine, the CDR3 has 16 residues. Only the CDR3 part of the read is kept: 48 bases, read in frame from the first base. General study outcomes and caveats: In both the original and validation cohorts, the classifier was reported to diagnose cytomegalovirus status with high specificity and sensitivity. Most TCR sequences were observed very rarely across donors, whereas some public TCRs were present in many individuals. Of the cluster scores, about 94% were above 0 in a later analysis, which found that TCRs clustered in the first cohort also tended to co-occur in the roughly 130 validation repertoires. In the study, approximately 150 TCR beta chains were listed as associated with cytomegalovirus. It was suggested by the authors that the approach could potentially be generalized to other disease states and immunological phenotypes. A few of the identified cytomegalovirus-associated TCR beta chains were confirmed in vitro to be specific for cytomegalovirus antigens. A later analysis had no HLA typing for the validation cohort, so co-occurrence there was scored across all 130 or so repertoires.

This receptor chain uses TRBV5-6 and TRBJ2-7; 7 central nucleotides agree with TRBD1. Specimen: PBMCs. This receptor was obtained from a man between 18 and 35 years old in good health and CMV-seronegative. The CDR3 sequence is CASSLAETGALREQYF. The DNA sequence reads TGTGCCAGCAGCTTGGCCGAAACAGGGGCCCTTAGGGAGCAGTACTTC.